This TCR beta chain stems from a study of blood T cell repertoires in COVID-19. Study-level background: Samples taken during acute and convalescent COVID-19 were collected in the United States, Italy and Spain. Nucleic acid was either cDNA or gDNA, and it came from T cells, B-cell-depleted T cells, or PBMCs.

This clone has at least ten counts. As processed by the authors: Amplification with reference gene primers provided the estimates of nucleated cell counts. Generated by immunoSEQ multiplex PCR, the TCRdb table keeps only in-frame clones and is missing some. V, J and clone size are those of that table, while D and trimming were read from the DNA. Among approximately 130,000 clones listed, roughly 71% were seen once. The CDR3 extends over 13 amino acids. The ends lost 5 bases at V and 6 bases at J; junction bases unmatched: 4. This chain uses TRBV12-3 or TRBV12-4 with TRBJ1-2; 9 bases are a match to TRBD1. The sample taken for sequencing was peripheral blood. The clonotype comes from a man aged 80 or over with acute or convalescent COVID-19. In nucleotides, the CDR3 is TGTGCCAGCAGTAGGACAGGGGTAGATGGCTACACCTTC. Its translation is CASSRTGVDGYTF.